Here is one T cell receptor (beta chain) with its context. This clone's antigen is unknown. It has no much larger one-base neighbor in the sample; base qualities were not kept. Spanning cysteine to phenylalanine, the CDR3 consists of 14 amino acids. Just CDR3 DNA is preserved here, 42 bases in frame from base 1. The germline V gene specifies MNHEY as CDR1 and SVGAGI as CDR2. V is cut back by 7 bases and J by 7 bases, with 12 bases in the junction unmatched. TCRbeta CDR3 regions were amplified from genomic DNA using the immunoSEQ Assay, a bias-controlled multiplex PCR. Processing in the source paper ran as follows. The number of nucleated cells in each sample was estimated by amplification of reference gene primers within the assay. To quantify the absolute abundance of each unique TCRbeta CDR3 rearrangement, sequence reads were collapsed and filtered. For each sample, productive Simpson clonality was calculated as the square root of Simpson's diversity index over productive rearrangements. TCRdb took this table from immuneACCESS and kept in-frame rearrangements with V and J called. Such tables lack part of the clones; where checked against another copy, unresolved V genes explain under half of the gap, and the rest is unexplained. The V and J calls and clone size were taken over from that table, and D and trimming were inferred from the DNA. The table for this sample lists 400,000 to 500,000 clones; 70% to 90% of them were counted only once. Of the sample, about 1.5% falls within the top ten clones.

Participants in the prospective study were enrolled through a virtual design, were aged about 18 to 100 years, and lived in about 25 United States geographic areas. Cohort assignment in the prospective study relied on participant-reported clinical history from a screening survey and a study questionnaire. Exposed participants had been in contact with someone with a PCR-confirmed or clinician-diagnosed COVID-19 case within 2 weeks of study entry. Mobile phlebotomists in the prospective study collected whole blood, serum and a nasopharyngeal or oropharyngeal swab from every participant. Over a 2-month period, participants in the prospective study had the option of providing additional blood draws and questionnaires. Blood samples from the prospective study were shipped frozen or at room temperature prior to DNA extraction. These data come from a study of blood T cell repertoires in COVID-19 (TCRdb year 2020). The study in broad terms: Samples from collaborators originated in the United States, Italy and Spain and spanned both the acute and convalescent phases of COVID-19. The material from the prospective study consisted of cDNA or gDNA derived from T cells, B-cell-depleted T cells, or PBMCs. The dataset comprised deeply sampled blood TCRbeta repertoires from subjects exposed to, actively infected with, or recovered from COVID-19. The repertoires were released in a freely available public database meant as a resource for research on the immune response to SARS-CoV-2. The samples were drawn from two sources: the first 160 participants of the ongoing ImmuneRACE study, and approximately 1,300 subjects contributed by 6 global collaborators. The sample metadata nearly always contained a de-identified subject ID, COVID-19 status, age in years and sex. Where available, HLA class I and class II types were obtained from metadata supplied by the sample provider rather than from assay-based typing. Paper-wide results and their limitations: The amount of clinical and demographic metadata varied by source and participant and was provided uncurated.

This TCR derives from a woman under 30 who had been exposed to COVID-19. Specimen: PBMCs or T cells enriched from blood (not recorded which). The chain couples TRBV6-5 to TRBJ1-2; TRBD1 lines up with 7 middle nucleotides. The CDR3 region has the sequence CASKVLDRDAGYTF. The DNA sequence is TGTGCCAGCAAAGTCCTAGACAGGGACGCTGGCTACACCTTC.